This T cell receptor (beta chain) was retrieved from a study of regulatory T cells in long-lasting Graves disease. CDR1 is SGHRS, CDR2 YFSETQ, per germline. With 0 bases clipped from V and 1 base from J, the junction kept 9 bases outside the gene matches. CDR3 size: 17 residues. General study findings and limits: TCR diversity in persistent Graves' patients was below that of newly diagnosed ones.

On this clonotype itself: Its antigen is currently unknown.

The time point was: newly diagnosed GD, antithyroid drugs for less than 3 months. The TCR library was made from RNA extracted from PBMCs. Roughly 9 milliliters of peripheral blood were taken and placed in EDTA tubes. Building the TCR beta libraries relied on iRepertoire HTBI primers, and CDR3 regions underwent Arm-PCR. TCRdb re-called the multiplex PCR reads with MiXCR, one entry per CDR3 protein. The sample lists about 540,000 distinct CDR3 sequences; roughly 14% were seen once. This same sample was also taken into another study, of T cells in Graves' hyperthyroidism and ophthalmopathy.

The rearrangement links TRBV5-1 to TRBJ2-5, with TRBD1 matching 7 bases. The sample was peripheral blood mononuclear cells (PBMCs), taken at new diagnosis, from a patient treated with antithyroid drugs. This receptor was identified in a man aged 30 to 45 with Graves disease. This chain's CDR3 is CASSLGPGQIFQETQYF. DNA for the CDR3: TGCGCCAGCAGCTTGGGTCCGGGACAGATTTTCCAAGAGACCCAGTACTTC.